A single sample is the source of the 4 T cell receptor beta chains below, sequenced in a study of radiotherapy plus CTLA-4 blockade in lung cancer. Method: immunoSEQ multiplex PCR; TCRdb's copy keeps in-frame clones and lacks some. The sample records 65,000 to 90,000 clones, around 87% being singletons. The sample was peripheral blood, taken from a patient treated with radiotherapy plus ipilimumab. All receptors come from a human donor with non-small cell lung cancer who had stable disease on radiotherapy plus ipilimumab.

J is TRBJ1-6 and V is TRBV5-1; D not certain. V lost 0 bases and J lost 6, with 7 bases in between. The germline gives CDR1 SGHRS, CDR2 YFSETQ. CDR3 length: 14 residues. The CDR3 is CASSLGDINSPLHF. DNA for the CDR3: TGCGCCAGCAGCTTGGGAGACATTAATTCACCCCTCCACTTT.

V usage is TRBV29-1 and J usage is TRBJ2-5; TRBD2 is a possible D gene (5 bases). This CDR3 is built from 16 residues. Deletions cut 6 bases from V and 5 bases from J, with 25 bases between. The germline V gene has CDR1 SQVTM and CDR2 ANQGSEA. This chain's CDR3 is CSVHPPGSAISETQYF. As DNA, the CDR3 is TGCAGCGTCCACCCACCGGGGTCAGCGATTTCGGAGACCCAGTACTTC.

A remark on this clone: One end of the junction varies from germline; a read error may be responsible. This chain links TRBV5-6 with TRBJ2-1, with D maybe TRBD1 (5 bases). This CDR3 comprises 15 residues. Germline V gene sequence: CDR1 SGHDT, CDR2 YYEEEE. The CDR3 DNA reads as TGTGCCAGCAGTTTGGGCGACAGTTCCTACAATGAGCAGTTCTTC. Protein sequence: CASSLGDSSYNEQFF.

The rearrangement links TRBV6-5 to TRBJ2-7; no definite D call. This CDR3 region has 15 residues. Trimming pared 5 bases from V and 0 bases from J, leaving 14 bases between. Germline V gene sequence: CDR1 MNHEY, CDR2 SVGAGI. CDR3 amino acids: CASSRPGYSSYEQYF. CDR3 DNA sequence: TGTGCCAGCAGTCGGCCTGGGTACAGCTCCTACGAGCAGTACTTC.